The 29 T cell receptor beta chains in this list originate from one sample, sequenced in a study of cytomegalovirus exposure and HLA in healthy donors. The primer mix had 60 Vbeta and 13 Jbeta primers. Sequencing was performed with immunoSEQ multiplex PCR; in TCRdb, only in-frame clones are kept and a portion is missing. The sample holds over 80,000 clones; around three quarters are singletons and the top ten take roughly a sixth. The sample was PBMCs. The receptors shown here come from a man between 60 and 75 years old in good health and CMV-seropositive.

This rearrangement joins TRBV9 to TRBJ2-5; D perhaps matches TRBD2 (6 bases). V was cut by 4 bases and J by 1 base, with 11 bases left in between. This CDR3 region has 14 residues. Looked up from germline, CDR1 is SGDLS and CDR2 is YYNGEE. In nucleotides, the CDR3 is TGTGCCAGCAGCCTGGGACTGCTCCAAGAGACCCAGTACTTC. Amino acid sequence: CASSLGLLQETQYF.

The table lists this clone with a few counts. V is TRBV6-1 and J is TRBJ1-2; D gene unclear. CDR3 size: 14 residues. Per germline, CDR1 MNHNS and CDR2 SASEGT. V gave up 3 bases and J gave up 8 bases, with 16 bases separating them. CDR3: CASSDLPTGRGYTF. As DNA, the CDR3 is TGTGCCAGCAGTGATCTCCCAACCGGGAGGGGCTACACCTTC.

The chain is built from TRBV5-1 and TRBJ1-1; tentatively, D is TRBD1 (5 bases). The CDR3 is made up of 14 amino acids. The germline V gene encodes CDR1 SGHRS and CDR2 YFSETQ. V was shortened by 2 bases and J by 4 bases, with 12 bases between the two germline ends. In DNA, the CDR3 is TGCGCCAGCAGCTTCCCAAGCCAGGGCACTGAAGCTTTCTTT. Protein sequence: CASSFPSQGTEAFF. The variable domain in full, completed from reference TRBV5-1 and TRBJ1-1, reads KAGVTQTPRYLIKTRGQQVTLSCSPISGHRSVSWYQQTPGQGLQFLFEYFSETQRNKGNFPGRFSGRQFSNSRSEMNVSTLELGDSALYLCASSFPSQGTEAFFGQGTRLTVV.

V is TRBV28 and J is TRBJ1-6; 7 bases fit TRBD1. Trimming removed 5 bases from V and 7 bases from J; junction bases left unmatched: 8. CDR3 size: 15 residues. Germline values: CDR1 MDHEN, CDR2 SYDVKM. CDR3: CASSVRDRVNSPLHF. Written as DNA, the CDR3 is TGTGCCAGCAGTGTCCGGGACAGAGTAAATTCACCCCTCCACTTT.

A few counts support this clone. The sample carries other DNA sequences with the same CDR3. The V call is TRBV7-9, the J call TRBJ2-7, with D unclear. This CDR3 is 12 amino acids long. Germline assignment: CDR1 SEHNR and CDR2 FQNEAQ (reference sequence). Deletions cut 1 base from V and 4 bases from J, with 5 bases between. CDR3: CASSLGVYEQYF. As DNA, the CDR3 is TGTGCCAGCAGCTTAGGCGTGTACGAGCAGTACTTC.

The chain is built from TRBV5-6 and TRBJ2-3; 8 bases line up with TRBD1. Germline V gives CDR1 SGHDT, CDR2 YYEEEE. The CDR3 is 14 residues long. Trimming cost V 4 bases and J 8 bases; bases outside gene matches: 9. The CDR3 loop reads CASSPGTGSGTQYF. The CDR3 coding sequence is TGTGCCAGCAGCCCCGGGACAGGTTCAGGTACGCAGTATTTT.

This chain links TRBV7-2 with TRBJ2-1; unclear D gene. The CDR3 loop spans 12 amino acids. Deletions cut 5 bases from V and 9 bases from J, with 11 bases between. Germline V gene data show CDR1 as SGHTA and CDR2 as FQGNSA. This chain's CDR3 is CASSRPNREQFF. In DNA form, the CDR3 reads TGTGCCAGCAGCCGTCCTAACCGTGAGCAGTTCTTC.

V usage is TRBV5-1 and J usage is TRBJ2-7; 7 bases agree with TRBD1. The CDR3 is 16 amino acids. Germline CDR1 SGHRS, CDR2 YFSETQ. V was clipped by 4 bases and J by 2 bases; unmatched bases: 12. The CDR3 region has the DNA TGCGCCAGCAGCATCATTACAGGGGTGCCCACCTACGAGCAGTACTTC. It encodes CASSIITGVPTYEQYF.

The V and J genes are TRBV7-2 and TRBJ1-2; D is perhaps TRBD1 (6 bases). V lost 0 bases to trimming and J lost 6 bases, with 11 bases between them. This CDR3 has 14 amino acids. The germline CDR1 and CDR2 sequences are SGHTA and FQGNSA. CDR3 DNA sequence: TGTGCCAGCAGCTTAGCTCACAGGGTAGATGGCTACACCTTC. Translated, it gives CASSLAHRVDGYTF.

This clone was counted between two and nine times. The V and J genes are TRBV5-6 and TRBJ2-3; 10 nucleotides align to TRBD1. V trimming: 2 bases; J trimming: 13 bases; junction bases outside the gene matches: 7. Germline V gene lookup returns CDR1 SGHDT and CDR2 YYEEEE. The CDR3 contains 13 residues. CDR3 loop: CASSLGVGTGEYF. CDR3 bases: TGTGCCAGCAGCTTAGGGGTTGGGACAGGGGAGTATTTT.

The chain has TRBV2 and TRBJ1-5; D call uncertain. The V gene lost 8 bases and the J gene lost 0 bases, with 29 bases spanning the gap. CDR1 and CDR2 (germline): SNHLY, FYNNEI. The CDR3 extends over 20 amino acids. The DNA of the CDR3 is TGTGCCAGCCCACGCCTCCCAATCGATAGAGTGGTCGATAGCAATCAGCCCCAGCATTTT. This sequence encodes CASPRLPIDRVVDSNQPQHF.

The chain carries TRBV19 and TRBJ2-2; 10 bases agree with TRBD2. The germline gives CDR1 LNHDA, CDR2 SQIVND (reference sequence). V shed 6 bases, J shed 2 bases, and the junction held 6 bases outside the gene matches. This CDR3 spans 16 amino acids. CDR3 amino acids: CASSWLAGANTGELFF. The CDR3 DNA reads TGTGCCAGTAGCTGGCTAGCGGGGGCTAACACCGGGGAGCTGTTTTTT.

The chain uses TRBV6-6 and TRBJ1-4; D remains unclear. V lost 5 bases to trimming and J lost 0 bases, with 10 bases between them. This CDR3 comprises 15 residues. Per germline, CDR1 MNHNY and CDR2 SVGAGI (reference sequence). This CDR3 reads CASSADGTTNEKLFF. In nucleotides, the CDR3 is TGTGCCAGCAGTGCGGACGGGACAACTAATGAAAAACTGTTTTTT.

The V call is TRBV28, the J call TRBJ2-7; weak D call: TRBD2 (5 bases). CDR1 and CDR2 (germline): MDHEN, SYDVKM. The V end was cut by 6 bases, the J end by 0 bases, with 9 bases between. CDR3 length: 13 amino acids. CDR3 residues: CASRGANSYEQYF. The CDR3 nucleotides read TGTGCCAGCAGGGGAGCGAACTCCTACGAGCAGTACTTC. Full variable domain (remainder filled in from reference TRBV28 and TRBJ2-7): DVKVTQSSRYLVKRTGEKVFLECVQDMDHENMFWYRQDPGLGLRLIYFSYDVKMKEKGDIPEGYSVSREKKERFSLILESASTNQTSMYLCASRGANSYEQYFGPGTRLTVT.

The J gene is TRBJ2-5, the V gene TRBV27; 13 bases align to TRBD2. Germline V lookup: CDR1 MNHEY, CDR2 SMNVEV (reference sequence). CDR3 size: 17 residues. The junction had 9 bases not matched to a gene; V was cut back by 3 bases and J by 5 bases. The CDR3 loop reads CASSFRTSGGASETQYF. In DNA form, the CDR3 reads TGTGCCAGCAGTTTTCGAACTAGCGGGGGGGCTTCGGAGACCCAGTACTTC.

The rearrangement uses TRBV4-1 and TRBJ2-5, with D maybe TRBD2 (5 bases). There are 14 residues in the CDR3. Germline V gene lookup returns CDR1 MGHRA and CDR2 YSYEKL. V lost 3 bases, J lost 0 bases, and 8 bases lay in between. As DNA, the CDR3 is TGCGCCAGCAGCCATTTCGGGAACCAAGAGACCCAGTACTTC. It codes for CASSHFGNQETQYF.

With regard to this clone: The junction does not match germline at one end; this may be a read error. The rearrangement uses TRBV7-9 and TRBJ2-5, with D tentatively TRBD1 (5 bases). The germline V gene encodes CDR1 SEHNR and CDR2 FQNEAQ (reference sequence). This CDR3 comprises 16 residues. This chain's CDR3 is CSSSFRADRREETQYF. The CDR3 bases are TGTTCCAGCAGCTTTAGGGCGGACCGCAGGGAAGAGACCCAGTACTTC.

The chain joins TRBV15 to TRBJ1-2; 9 bases fit TRBD1. The junction had 4 bases not matched to a gene; V was cut back by 0 bases and J by 8 bases. This CDR3 has 14 amino acids. CDR1 and CDR2 from the germline V gene are LNHNV and YYDKDF (reference sequence). In nucleotides, the CDR3 is TGTGCCACCAGCAGAGATCGACAGGGGGTCGGCTACACCTTC. Translating it yields CATSRDRQGVGYTF. The entire variable domain, with the rest obtained from reference TRBV15 and TRBJ1-2, is as follows: DAMVIQNPRYQVTQFGKPVTLSCSQTLNHNVMYWYQQKSSQAPKLLFHYYDKDFNNEADTPDNFQSRRPNTSFCFLDIRSPGLGDTAMYLCATSRDRQGVGYTFGSGTRLTVV.

This clone was seen only a few times. V usage is TRBV27 and J usage is TRBJ1-5; D perhaps matches TRBD1 (5 bases). Trimming took off 6 bases at V and 7 bases at J, with 13 bases between the two ends. This CDR3 comprises 13 residues. Germline V gene lookup returns CDR1 MNHEY and CDR2 SMNVEV (reference sequence). The CDR3 nucleotides read TGTGCCAGCAGCCTTGGGGGGGTGCAGCCCCAGCATTTT. Its protein product is CASSLGGVQPQHF.

This chain connects TRBV18 to TRBJ2-6, with D possibly being TRBD2 (7 bases). The length of the CDR3 is 20 residues. Germline values: CDR1 KGHSH, CDR2 LQKENI. V lost 4 bases to trimming and J lost 1 base, with 23 bases between them. The CDR3 sequence: CASSLERGARRGSGANVLTF. Here the CDR3 DNA reads TGTGCCAGCTCACTAGAACGGGGGGCAAGAAGAGGATCTGGGGCCAACGTCCTGACTTTC. The entire variable domain, with the rest obtained from reference TRBV18 and TRBJ2-6, is as follows: NAGVMQNPRHLVRRRGQEARLRCSPMKGHSHVYWYRQLPEEGLKFMVYLQKENIIDESGMPKERFSAEFPKEGPSILRIQQVVRGDSAAYFCASSLERGARRGSGANVLTFGAGSRLTVL.

The chain joins TRBV29-1 to TRBJ1-1; 7 nucleotides match TRBD1. The ends lost 2 bases at V and 1 base at J; junction bases unmatched: 10. This CDR3 is built from 16 residues. Germline V gene data show CDR1 as SQVTM and CDR2 as ANQGSEA. For the CDR3, the DNA is TGCAGCGTTGAACTGACAGGGAGCCCGTCGAACACTGAAGCTTTCTTT. Protein product: CSVELTGSPSNTEAFF.

The V and J genes are TRBV7-6 and TRBJ2-1; 12 bases are shared with TRBD2. Germline trimming cut 0 bases from V and 6 bases from J; bases unmatched to any gene: 3. In germline, CDR1 is SGHVS, CDR2 FNYEAQ. The CDR3 is 16 amino acids. CDR3 region: CASSLALAGGINEQFF. The CDR3 DNA sequence: TGTGCCAGCAGCTTAGCCCTAGCGGGGGGGATCAATGAGCAGTTCTTC.

The gene calls are TRBV7-9 and TRBJ2-5; 12 bases align to TRBD2. CDR3 length: 18 amino acids. J lost 1 base, V lost 5 bases, and 11 bases had no gene match. Germline CDR1 and CDR2: SEHNR and FQNEAQ (reference sequence). The chain's CDR3 is CASSTLAGGKDSQETQYF. CDR3 nucleotides: TGTGCCAGCAGCACACTAGCGGGGGGCAAAGACAGCCAAGAGACCCAGTACTTC. The variable domain in full, with the rest retrieved from reference TRBV7-9 and TRBJ2-5, is DTGVSQNPRHKITKRGQNVTFRCDPISEHNRLYWYRQTLGQGPEFLTYFQNEAQLEKSRLLSDRFSAERPKGSFSTLEIQRTEQGDSAMYLCASSTLAGGKDSQETQYFGPGTRLLVL.

This chain uses TRBV6-4 with TRBJ2-1; D not resolved. The CDR3 runs to 13 residues. Per germline, CDR1 MRHNA and CDR2 SNTAGT. Trimming removed 7 bases from V and 8 bases from J, with 15 bases in between. CDR3 sequence (DNA): TGTGCCAGCAAGGCCCGCGGCGGTTATGAGCAGTTCTTC. It is translated as CASKARGGYEQFF.

V gene TRBV29-1 combines with J gene TRBJ1-1; unclear D gene. The V and J ends lost 1 base and 0 bases respectively, with 6 bases between them. The CDR3 sequence is 13 residues long. Germline V gives CDR1 SQVTM, CDR2 ANQGSEA. The CDR3 reads CSVEAGMNTEAFF. In DNA, the CDR3 is TGCAGCGTTGAAGCGGGAATGAACACTGAAGCTTTCTTT.

This chain uses TRBV5-4 with TRBJ2-2, with a possible D match to TRBD2 (6 bases). V lost 8 bases and J lost 4, with 18 bases in between. The CDR3 sequence is 15 residues long. CDR1 is SGHNT and CDR2 is YYREEE in the germline V gene (reference sequence). CDR3 loop: CASTPGRHSTGELFF. CDR3 nucleotide sequence: TGTGCCAGTACTCCAGGGAGGCACAGCACCGGGGAGCTGTTTTTT.

This clone has only a few counts. This sequence joins TRBV6-1 and TRBJ1-5; D is uncertain. Germline V gene sequence: CDR1 MNHNS, CDR2 SASEGT. The CDR3 totals 13 residues. Trimming took off 7 bases at V and 3 bases at J, with 10 bases between the two ends. The CDR3 loop is CASTHEFNQPQHF. The CDR3 region has the DNA TGTGCCAGCACGCATGAGTTCAATCAGCCCCAGCATTTT.

CDR3 sequence (DNA): TGTGCCAGCAGGTGGCGGACAGGGGTCTACGAGCAGTACTTC. Amino acids: CASRWRTGVYEQYF. This chain joins TRBV7-2 and TRBJ2-7; 9 nucleotides agree with TRBD1. V lost 6 bases, J lost 3 bases, and 6 bases stayed unmatched. This CDR3 is built from 14 residues. Germline CDR1 reads SGHTA; CDR2 reads FQGNSA.

The chain combines TRBV7-2 with TRBJ1-1; 12 positions match TRBD1. The CDR3 is 15 residues long. The germline V gene encodes CDR1 SGHTA and CDR2 FQGNSA. V dropped 5 bases and J dropped 8; count of bases not matched to a gene: 9. Written as DNA, the CDR3 is TGTGCCAGCAGCCAGGGGACAGGGGGCTCACGCGAAGCTTTCTTT. Its translation is CASSQGTGGSREAFF.